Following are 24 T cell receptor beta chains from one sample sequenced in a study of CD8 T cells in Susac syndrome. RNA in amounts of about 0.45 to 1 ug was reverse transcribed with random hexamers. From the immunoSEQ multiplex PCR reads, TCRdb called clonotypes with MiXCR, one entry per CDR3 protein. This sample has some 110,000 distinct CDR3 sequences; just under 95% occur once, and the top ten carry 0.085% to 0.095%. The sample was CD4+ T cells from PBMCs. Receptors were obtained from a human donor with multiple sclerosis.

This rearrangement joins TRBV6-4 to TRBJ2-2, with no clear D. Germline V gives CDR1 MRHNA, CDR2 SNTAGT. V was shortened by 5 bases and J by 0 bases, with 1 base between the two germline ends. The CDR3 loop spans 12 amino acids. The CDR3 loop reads CASSPNTGELFF. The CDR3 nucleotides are TGTGCCAGCAGTCCGAACACCGGGGAGCTGTTTTTT.

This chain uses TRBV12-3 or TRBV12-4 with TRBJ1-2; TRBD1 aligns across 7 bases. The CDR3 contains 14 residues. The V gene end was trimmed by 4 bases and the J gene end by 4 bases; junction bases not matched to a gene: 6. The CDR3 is CASSSPTGTYGYTF. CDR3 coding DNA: TGTGCCAGCAGTTCTCCGACAGGGACCTATGGCTACACCTTC.

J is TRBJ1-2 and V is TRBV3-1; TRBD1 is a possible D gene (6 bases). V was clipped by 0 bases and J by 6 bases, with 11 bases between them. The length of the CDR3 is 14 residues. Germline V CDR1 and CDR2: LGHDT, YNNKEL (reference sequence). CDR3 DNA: TGTGCCAGCAGCCAAGAAGCCCGGACAGATGGCTACACCTTC. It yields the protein CASSQEARTDGYTF.

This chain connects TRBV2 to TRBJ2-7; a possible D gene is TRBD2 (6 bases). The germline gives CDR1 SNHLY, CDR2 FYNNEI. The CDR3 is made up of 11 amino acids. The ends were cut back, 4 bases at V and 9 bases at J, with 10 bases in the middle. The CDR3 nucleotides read TGTGCCAGCAGTGGGTGGGACTCGCAGTACTTC. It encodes CASSGWDSQYF.

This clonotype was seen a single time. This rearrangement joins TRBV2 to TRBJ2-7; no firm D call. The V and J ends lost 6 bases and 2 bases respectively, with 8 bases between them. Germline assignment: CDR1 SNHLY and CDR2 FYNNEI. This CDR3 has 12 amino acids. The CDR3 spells CASSREPYEQYF. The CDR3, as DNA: TGTGCCAGCAGCCGCGAACCCTACGAGCAGTACTTC.

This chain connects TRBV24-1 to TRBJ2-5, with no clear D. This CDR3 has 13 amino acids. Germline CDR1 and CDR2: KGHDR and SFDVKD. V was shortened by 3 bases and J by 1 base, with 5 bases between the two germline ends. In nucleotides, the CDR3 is TGTGCCACCAGTGATCGGACCCAAGAGACCCAGTACTTC. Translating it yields CATSDRTQETQYF.

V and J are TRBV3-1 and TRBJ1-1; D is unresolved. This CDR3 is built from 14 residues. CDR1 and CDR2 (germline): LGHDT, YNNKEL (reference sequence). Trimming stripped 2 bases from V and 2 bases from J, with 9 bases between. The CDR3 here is CASSQNAGNTEAFF. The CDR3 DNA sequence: TGTGCCAGCAGCCAAAATGCTGGTAACACTGAAGCTTTCTTT.

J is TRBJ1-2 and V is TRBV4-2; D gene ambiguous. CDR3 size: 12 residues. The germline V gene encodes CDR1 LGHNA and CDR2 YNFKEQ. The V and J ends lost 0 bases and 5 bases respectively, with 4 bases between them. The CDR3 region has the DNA TGTGCCAGCAGCCAAGAGGGATATGGCTACACCTTC. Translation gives CASSQEGYGYTF.

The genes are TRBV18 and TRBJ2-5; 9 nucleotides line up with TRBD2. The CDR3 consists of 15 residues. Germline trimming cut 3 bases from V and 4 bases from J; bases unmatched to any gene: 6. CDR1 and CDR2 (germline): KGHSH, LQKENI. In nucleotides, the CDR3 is TGTGCCAGCTCACCGGGACTAGCACTAGGAGAGACCCAGTACTTC. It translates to CASSPGLALGETQYF.

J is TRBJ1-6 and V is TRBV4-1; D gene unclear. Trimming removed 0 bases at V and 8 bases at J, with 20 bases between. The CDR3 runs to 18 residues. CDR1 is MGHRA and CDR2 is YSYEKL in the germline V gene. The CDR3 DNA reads TGCGCCAGCAGCCAAGATTCACGAGGGTCCGTCGGGCATTCACCCCTCCACTTT. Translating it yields CASSQDSRGSVGHSPLHF.

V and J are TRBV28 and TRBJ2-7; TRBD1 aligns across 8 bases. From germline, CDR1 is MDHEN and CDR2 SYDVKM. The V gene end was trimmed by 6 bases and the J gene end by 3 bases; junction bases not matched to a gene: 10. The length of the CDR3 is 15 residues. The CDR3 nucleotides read TGTGCCAGCAGGTTTCGGACAGGGAGGAGCTACGAGCAGTACTTC. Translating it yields CASRFRTGRSYEQYF.

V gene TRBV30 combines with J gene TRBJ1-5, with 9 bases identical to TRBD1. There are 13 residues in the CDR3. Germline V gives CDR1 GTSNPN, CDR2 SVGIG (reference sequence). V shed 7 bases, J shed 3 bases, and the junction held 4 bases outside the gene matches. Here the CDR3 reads CALQGAYNQPQHF. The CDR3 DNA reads TGTGCCTTACAGGGGGCTTACAATCAGCCCCAGCATTTT.

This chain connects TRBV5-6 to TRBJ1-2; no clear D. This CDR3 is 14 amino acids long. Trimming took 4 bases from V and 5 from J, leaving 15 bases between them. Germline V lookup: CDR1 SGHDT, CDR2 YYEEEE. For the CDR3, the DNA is TGTGCCAGCAGCCTAAAAGGCAGGCCTTATGGCTACACCTTC. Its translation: CASSLKGRPYGYTF.

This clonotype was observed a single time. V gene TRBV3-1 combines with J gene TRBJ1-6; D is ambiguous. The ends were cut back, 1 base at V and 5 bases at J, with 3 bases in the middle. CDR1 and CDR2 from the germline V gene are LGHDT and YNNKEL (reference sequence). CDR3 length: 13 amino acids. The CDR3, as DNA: TGTGCCAGCAGCCAAGTAAATAATTCACCCCTCCACTTT. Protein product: CASSQVNNSPLHF.

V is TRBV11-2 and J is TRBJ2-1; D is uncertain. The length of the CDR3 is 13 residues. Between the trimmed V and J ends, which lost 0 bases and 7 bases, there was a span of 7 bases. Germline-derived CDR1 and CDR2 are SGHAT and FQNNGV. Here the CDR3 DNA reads TGTGCCAGCAGCTTAGATATGGGTAATGAGCAGTTCTTC. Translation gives CASSLDMGNEQFF.

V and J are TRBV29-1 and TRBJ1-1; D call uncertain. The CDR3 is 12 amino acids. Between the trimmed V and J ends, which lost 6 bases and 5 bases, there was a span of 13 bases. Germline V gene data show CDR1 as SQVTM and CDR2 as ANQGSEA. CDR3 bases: TGCAGCGTACGGTTCCCGTTAACTGAAGCTTTCTTT. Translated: CSVRFPLTEAFF.

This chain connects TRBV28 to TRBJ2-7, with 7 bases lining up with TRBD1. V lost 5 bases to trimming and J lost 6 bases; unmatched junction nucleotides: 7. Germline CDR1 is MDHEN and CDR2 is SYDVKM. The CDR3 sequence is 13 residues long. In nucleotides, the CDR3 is TGTGCCAGCAGTGAGCCCAGGGGGTCCGAGCAGTACTTC. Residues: CASSEPRGSEQYF.

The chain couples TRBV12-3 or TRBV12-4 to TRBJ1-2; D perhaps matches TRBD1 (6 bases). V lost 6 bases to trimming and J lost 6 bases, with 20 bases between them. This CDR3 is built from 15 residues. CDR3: CASRRLTGGRDGYTF. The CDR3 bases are TGTGCCAGCAGACGCCTTACCGGGGGGCGCGATGGCTACACCTTC.

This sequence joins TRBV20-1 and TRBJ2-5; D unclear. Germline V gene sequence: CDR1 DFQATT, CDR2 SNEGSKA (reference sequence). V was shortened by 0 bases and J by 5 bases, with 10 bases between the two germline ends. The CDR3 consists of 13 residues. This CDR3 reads CSARDFIVETQYF. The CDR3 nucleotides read TGCAGTGCTAGAGACTTCATCGTCGAGACCCAGTACTTC.

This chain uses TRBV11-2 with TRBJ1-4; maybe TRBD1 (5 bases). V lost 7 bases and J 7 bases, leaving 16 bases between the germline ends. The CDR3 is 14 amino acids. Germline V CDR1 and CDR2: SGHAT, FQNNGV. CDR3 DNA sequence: TGTGCCAGCAAATCCGGGACGGCAGCTGAAAAACTGTTTTTT. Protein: CASKSGTAAEKLFF. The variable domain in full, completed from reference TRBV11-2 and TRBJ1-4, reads EAGVAQSPRYKIIEKRQSVAFWCNPISGHATLYWYQQILGQGPKLLIQFQNNGVVDDSQLPKDRFSAERLKGVDSTLKIQPAKLEDSAVYLCASKSGTAAEKLFFGSGTQLSVL.

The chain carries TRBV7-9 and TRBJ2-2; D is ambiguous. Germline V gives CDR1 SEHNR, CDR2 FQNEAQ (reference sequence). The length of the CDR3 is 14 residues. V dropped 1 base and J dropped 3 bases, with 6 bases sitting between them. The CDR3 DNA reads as TGTGCCAGCAGCTTAGTCGGACACACCGGGGAGCTGTTTTTT. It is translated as CASSLVGHTGELFF.

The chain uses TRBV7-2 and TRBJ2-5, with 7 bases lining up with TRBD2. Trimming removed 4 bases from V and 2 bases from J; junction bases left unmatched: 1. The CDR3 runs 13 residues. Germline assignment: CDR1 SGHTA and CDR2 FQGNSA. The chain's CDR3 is CASSSSGQETQYF. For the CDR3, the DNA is TGTGCCAGCAGCTCTAGCGGACAAGAGACCCAGTACTTC.

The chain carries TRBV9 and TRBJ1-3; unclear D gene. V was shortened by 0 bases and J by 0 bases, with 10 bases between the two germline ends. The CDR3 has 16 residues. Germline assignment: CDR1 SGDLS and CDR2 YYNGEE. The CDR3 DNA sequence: TGTGCCAGCAGCGTAGCTCCGGGCACCTCTGGAAACACCATATATTTT. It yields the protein CASSVAPGTSGNTIYF.

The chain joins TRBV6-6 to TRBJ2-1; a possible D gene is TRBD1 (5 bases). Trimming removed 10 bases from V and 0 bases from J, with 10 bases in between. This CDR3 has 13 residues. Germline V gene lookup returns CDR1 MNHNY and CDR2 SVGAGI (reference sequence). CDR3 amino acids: CATSQGSYNEQFF. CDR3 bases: TGTGCCACCTCGCAGGGCTCCTACAATGAGCAGTTCTTC.